This TCR beta chain came from a study of shared clonotypes between healthy human individuals. Partitioning of CD4+ cells yielded a CD45RA+ naive subset and a CD45RA-negative memory subset. Germline lookup yields CDR1 SEHNR and CDR2 FQNEAQ (reference sequence). CDR3 length: 14 amino acids. Trimming removed 5 bases from V and 2 bases from J, with 13 bases in between. Deep was the level at which the assay was run. The protocol was immunoSEQ multiplex PCR, while the TCRdb copy is restricted to in-frame clones and leaves out a portion. The table shows hundreds of thousands of clones, with about two thirds occurring only once.

The material sequenced was memory CD4+ T cells sorted from blood. Specified subset: CD45RA-negative fraction. The rearrangement uses TRBV7-9 and TRBJ2-7; no reliable D call. The sequence was obtained from a woman in her thirties in good health. The CDR3 DNA is TGTGCCAGCAGCCGCCGAGCGTCCGCCTACGAGCAGTACTTC. Its translation is CASSRRASAYEQYF.